What follows is one TCR beta chain and its context. This sample stems from a study of blood T cell repertoires in COVID-19. Study in general: Samples of COVID-19 (acute and convalescent) were obtained from the United States, Italy and Spain. PBMCs, B-cell-depleted T cells, or T cells provided the cDNA or gDNA that made up the material.

There are 18 residues in the CDR3. V lost 0 bases and J lost 3, with 19 bases in between. Germline V gives CDR1 LGHDT, CDR2 YNNKEL (reference sequence). Per the study methods: Reference gene primers were amplified, and this amplification served to estimate nucleated cell counts. TCRdb's table, derived via immunoSEQ multiplex PCR, lists solely in-frame clones and lacks some. V, J and clone size derive from that table, while D and trimming were established from the DNA sequence. The data show 61,000 or so clones, 80% to 90% seen once. The sequencing sample was made of peripheral blood. V is TRBV3-1 (or the pseudogene TRBV3-2) and J is TRBJ2-3, with D possibly being TRBD1 (7 bases). This receptor was obtained from a woman at least 80 years old with active COVID-19. CDR3 coding DNA: TGTGCCAGCAGCCAAGAAGGAGGGGGCCCTACCACGACAGATACGCAGTATTTT. This codes for CASSQEGGGPTTTDTQYF.